A selection of T cell receptor beta chains follows, all from one sample in a study of T-cell memory formation after mild COVID-19. TCRdb fed the 5' RACE reads into MiXCR, producing one record per CDR3 protein. The sample holds 390,000 or so distinct CDR3 sequences; 15% to 20% are singletons and the top ten take roughly a fifth. Sequencing was carried out using PBMCs or a T cell subset sorted from them (not recorded which). These receptors were obtained from a man between 18 and 35 years old who had mild COVID-19 (a few samples of this study predate the infection). Cell type and time point are not known. The CDR3 runs from the conserved cysteine through the conserved F or W. D genes are given only for firm matches. Clone size is given for some rows only: seen once, a few or many times, or a class if the clone is expanded.

d_call	j_call	v_call	clone_size	cdr3_aa	cdr3_nt
.	TRBJ2-5	TRBV5-1	.	CASSSGTSPVQETQYF	TGCGCCAGCAGCTCTGGGACGAGCCCAGTCCAGGAGACCCAGTACTTC
TRBD2	TRBJ2-3	TRBV18	few	CASSPNQRGTDTQYF	TGTGCCAGCTCACCGAATCAGCGGGGAACAGATACGCAGTATTTT
.	TRBJ1-1	TRBV27	few	CASSLLGRDEAFF	TGTGCCAGCAGTTTATTGGGGAGGGATGAAGCTTTCTTT
.	TRBJ2-1	TRBV6-2/TRBV6-3	many	CASSPSGHNNEQFF	TGTGCCAGCAGCCCTTCCGGACACAACAATGAGCAGTTCTTC
TRBD1	TRBJ2-3	TRBV29-1	.	CSVTWTGWGDTQYF	TGCAGCGTTACCTGGACAGGCTGGGGAGATACGCAGTATTTT
.	TRBJ1-2	TRBV7-2	few	CASSPRDPGGGDGYTF	TGTGCCAGCAGCCCCAGGGACCCTGGAGGGGGAGATGGCTACACCTTC
.	TRBJ1-1	TRBV19	.	CASSITGFTEAFF	TGTGCCAGTAGTATCACGGGATTCACTGAAGCTTTCTTT
.	TRBJ1-4	TRBV7-9	many	CASSTRQATNEKLFF	TGTGCCAGCAGCACCCGACAGGCAACTAATGAAAAACTGTTTTTT
TRBD1	TRBJ1-4	TRBV10-3	few	CAISPGQGDEKLFF	TGTGCCATCAGCCCGGGACAGGGGGATGAAAAACTGTTTTTT
.	TRBJ2-5	TRBV29-1	few	CSATGNQETQYF	TGCAGCGCCACGGGGAACCAAGAGACCCAGTACTTC
.	TRBJ2-7	TRBV12-3/TRBV12-4	.	CASAGSSYEQYF	TGTGCCTCCGCCGGTAGCTCCTACGAGCAGTACTTC
.	TRBJ2-5	TRBV4-1	few	CASSFVWVGETQYF	TGCGCCAGCAGCTTCGTTTGGGTGGGGGAGACCCAGTACTTC
TRBD2	TRBJ2-7	TRBV4-2	many	CASSPERGGSYEQYF	TGTGCCAGCAGCCCCGAGCGGGGGGGCTCCTACGAGCAGTACTTC
.	TRBJ2-1	TRBV14	few	CASSQWTASYNEQFF	TGTGCCAGCAGCCAATGGACAGCCTCCTACAATGAGCAGTTCTTC
.	TRBJ1-4	TRBV7-9	few	CASGPGQPEKLFF	TGTGCCAGCGGACCTGGACAGCCTGAAAAACTGTTTTTT
TRBD1	TRBJ2-3	TRBV3-1	.	CASSVSGTGSGNTQYF	TGTGCCAGCAGCGTATCCGGGACAGGTTCAGGGAATACGCAGTATTTT
.	TRBJ2-7	TRBV7-9	few	CASSLALTDWEQYF	TGTGCCAGCAGCTTAGCCTTGACAGACTGGGAGCAGTACTTC
.	TRBJ2-1	TRBV7-8	.	CASSFSRSYNEQFF	TGTGCCAGCAGCTTTAGCAGATCCTACAATGAGCAGTTCTTC
TRBD2	TRBJ2-5	TRBV11-2	.	CASSRQGLAGEAQYF	TGTGCCAGCAGCCGTCAGGGACTAGCGGGGGAGGCCCAGTACTTC
.	TRBJ2-5	TRBV2	many	CASSEALRETQYF	TGTGCCAGCAGTGAAGCGCTAAGGGAGACCCAGTACTTC